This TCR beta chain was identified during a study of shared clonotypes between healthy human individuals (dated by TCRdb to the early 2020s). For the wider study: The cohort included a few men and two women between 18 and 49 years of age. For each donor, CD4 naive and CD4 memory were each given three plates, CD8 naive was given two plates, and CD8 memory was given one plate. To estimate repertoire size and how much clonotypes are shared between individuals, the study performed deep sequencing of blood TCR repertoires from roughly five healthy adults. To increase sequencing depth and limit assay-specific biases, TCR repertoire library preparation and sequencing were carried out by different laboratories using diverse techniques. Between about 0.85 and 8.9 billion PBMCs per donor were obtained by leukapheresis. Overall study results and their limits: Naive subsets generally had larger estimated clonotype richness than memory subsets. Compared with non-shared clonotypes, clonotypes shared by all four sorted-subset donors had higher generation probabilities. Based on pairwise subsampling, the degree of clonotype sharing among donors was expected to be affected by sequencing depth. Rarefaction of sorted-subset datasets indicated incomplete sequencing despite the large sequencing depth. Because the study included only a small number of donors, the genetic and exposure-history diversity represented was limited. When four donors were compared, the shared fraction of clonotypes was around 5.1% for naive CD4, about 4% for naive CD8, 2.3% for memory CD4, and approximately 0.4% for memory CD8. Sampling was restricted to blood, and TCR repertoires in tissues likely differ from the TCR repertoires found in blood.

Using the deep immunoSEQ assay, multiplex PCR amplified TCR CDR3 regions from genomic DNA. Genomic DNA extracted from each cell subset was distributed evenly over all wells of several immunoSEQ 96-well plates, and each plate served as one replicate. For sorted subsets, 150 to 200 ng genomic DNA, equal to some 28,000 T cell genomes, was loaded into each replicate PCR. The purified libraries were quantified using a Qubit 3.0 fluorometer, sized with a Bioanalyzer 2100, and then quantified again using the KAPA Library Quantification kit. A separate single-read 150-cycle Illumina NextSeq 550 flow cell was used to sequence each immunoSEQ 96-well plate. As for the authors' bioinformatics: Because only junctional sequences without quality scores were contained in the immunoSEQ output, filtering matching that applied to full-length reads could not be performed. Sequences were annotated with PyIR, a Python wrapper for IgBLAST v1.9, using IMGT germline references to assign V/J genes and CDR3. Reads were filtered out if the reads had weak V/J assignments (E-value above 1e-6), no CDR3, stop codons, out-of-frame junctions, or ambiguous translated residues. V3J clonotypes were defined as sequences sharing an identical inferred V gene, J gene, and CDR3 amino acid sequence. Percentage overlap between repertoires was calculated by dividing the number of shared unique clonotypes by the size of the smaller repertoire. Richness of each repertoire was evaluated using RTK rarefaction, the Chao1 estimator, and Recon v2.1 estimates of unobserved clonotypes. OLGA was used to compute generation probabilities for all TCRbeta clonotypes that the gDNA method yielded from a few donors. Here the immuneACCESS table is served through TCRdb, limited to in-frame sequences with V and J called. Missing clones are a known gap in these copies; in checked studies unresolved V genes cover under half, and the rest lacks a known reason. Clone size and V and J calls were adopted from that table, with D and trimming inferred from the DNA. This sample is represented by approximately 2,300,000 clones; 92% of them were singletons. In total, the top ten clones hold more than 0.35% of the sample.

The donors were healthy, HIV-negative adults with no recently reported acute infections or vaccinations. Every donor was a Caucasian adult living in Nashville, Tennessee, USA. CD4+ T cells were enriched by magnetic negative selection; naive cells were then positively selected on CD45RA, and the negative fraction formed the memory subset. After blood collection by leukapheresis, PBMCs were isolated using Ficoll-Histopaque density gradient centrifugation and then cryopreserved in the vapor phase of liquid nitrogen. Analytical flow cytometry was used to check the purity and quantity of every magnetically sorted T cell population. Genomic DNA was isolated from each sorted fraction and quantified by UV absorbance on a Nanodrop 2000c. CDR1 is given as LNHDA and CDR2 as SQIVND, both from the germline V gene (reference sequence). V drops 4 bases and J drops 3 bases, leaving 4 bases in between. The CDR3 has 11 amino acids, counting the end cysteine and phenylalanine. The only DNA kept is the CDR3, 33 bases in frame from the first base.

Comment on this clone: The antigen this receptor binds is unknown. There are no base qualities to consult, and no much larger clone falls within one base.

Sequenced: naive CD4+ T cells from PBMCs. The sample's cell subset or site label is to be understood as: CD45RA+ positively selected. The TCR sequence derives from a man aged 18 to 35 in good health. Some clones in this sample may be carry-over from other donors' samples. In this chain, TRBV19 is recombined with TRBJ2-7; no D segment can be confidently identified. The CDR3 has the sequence CASSSRYEQYF. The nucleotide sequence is TGTGCCAGTAGTAGTCGCTACGAGCAGTACTTC.